These 27 T cell receptor beta chains were sequenced from one sample in a study of breast tumors, draining lymph nodes, adjacent tissues. Via MiXCR, TCRdb re-called the multiplex PCR reads, giving one row per CDR3 protein. The sample records nearly 200,000 distinct CDR3 sequences, roughly 31% being singletons. Breast cancer patients provided tissue from their axillary draining lymph nodes. The sample was axillary lymph node tissue. The receptor set was obtained from a female donor with breast cancer. Some clones in this sample may be carry-over from other donors' samples.

The genes are TRBV11-2 and TRBJ2-5, with D perhaps matching TRBD2 (5 bases). The ends were cut back, 3 bases at V and 1 base at J, with 9 bases in the middle. The CDR3 has 14 amino acids. Germline assignment: CDR1 SGHAT and CDR2 FQNNGV. The CDR3 DNA reads TGTGCCAGCAGCTTTCTGAGGGTCCAAGAGACCCAGTACTTC. Its protein is CASSFLRVQETQYF.

This clonotype was seen many times. This chain links TRBV20-1 with TRBJ2-7, with D tentatively TRBD2 (5 bases). The CDR3 is made up of 12 amino acids. The germline V and J ends were trimmed by 4 bases and 3 bases, with 10 bases remaining between them. The V gene's germline CDR1 is DFQATT and CDR2 SNEGSKA (reference sequence). The DNA for the CDR3 is TGCAGTGCTATGGGAGCCCGCTACGAGCAGTACTTC. This sequence encodes CSAMGARYEQYF.

In its sample, this clonotype was seen many times. J is TRBJ2-1 and V is TRBV10-3; D possibly corresponds to TRBD1 (6 bases). Germline V CDR1 and CDR2: ENHRY, SYGVKD. This CDR3 is 15 amino acids long. V shed 4 bases and J shed 3 bases, with 13 bases lying between them. The CDR3 sequence: CAISGRDNNYNEQFF. Here the CDR3 DNA reads TGTGCCATCAGTGGCCGGGACAACAACTACAATGAGCAGTTCTTC.

Comments on this clonotype: This could be a read error, since a much larger clone is one nucleotide away. The V call is TRBV30, the J call TRBJ2-2; D might be TRBD1 or TRBD2, each matching 5 bases. This CDR3 contains 12 residues. Germline V gene sequence: CDR1 GTSNPN, CDR2 SVGIG (reference sequence). CDR3 protein: CAWSVGAGELLF. CDR3 bases: TGTGCCTGGAGTGTAGGGGCCGGGGAGCTGCTTTTT. The whole variable domain, remainder taken from reference TRBV30 and TRBJ2-2, is SQTIHQWPATLVQPVGSPLSLECTVEGTSNPNLYWYRQAAGRGLQLLFYSVGIGQISSEVPQNLSASRPQDRQFILSSKKLLLSDSGFYLCAWSVGAGELLFGEGSRLTVL.

The rearrangement uses TRBV24-1 and TRBJ2-3; D perhaps matches TRBD1 (6 bases). Trimming left V 4 bases short and J 1 base short, with 11 bases between. Germline loops: CDR1 KGHDR, CDR2 SFDVKD. The CDR3 is 15 residues long. The CDR3 DNA reads TGTGCCACCAGTGACCCCAGGGGACGCACAGATACGCAGTATTTT. This gives the protein CATSDPRGRTDTQYF.

This clonotype was detected ten times or more. A read error may be the cause here, since a much bigger clone is one base away. The missing conserved phenylalanine or tryptophan at the end of this CDR3 makes a read error likely. The chain combines TRBV7-9 with TRBJ2-5, with TRBD1 matching over 10 bases. V gave up 5 bases and J gave up 4 bases; unmatched junction bases: 4. Looked up from germline, CDR1 is SEHNR and CDR2 is FQNEAQ (reference sequence). The CDR3 length is 14 residues. The CDR3 spells CASSARDRGETQYL. The CDR3 DNA is TGTGCCAGCAGCGCTAGGGACAGGGGAGAGACCCAGTACCTC.

Ten or more counts support this clonotype. The chain is built from TRBV6-5 and TRBJ1-5; D unresolved. The V gene's germline CDR1 is MNHEY and CDR2 SVGAGI. V gave up 5 bases and J gave up 4 bases, with 9 bases separating them. The CDR3 consists of 13 residues. In DNA form, the CDR3 reads TGTGCCAGCAGTCGCGACAAAAATCAGCCCCAGCATTTT. It yields the protein CASSRDKNQPQHF.

The table lists this clonotype with many counts. The V gene is TRBV20-1, the J gene TRBJ1-2; 9 nucleotides agree with TRBD1. Germline CDR1 is DFQATT and CDR2 is SNEGSKA (reference sequence). The CDR3 loop spans 15 amino acids. V was clipped by 2 bases and J by 5 bases; unmatched bases: 9. The CDR3 nucleotides are TGCAGTGCTAGATGGCGGAAACAGGGGGCATATGGCTACACCTTC. Protein: CSARWRKQGAYGYTF.

J is TRBJ2-1 and V is TRBV24-1; TRBD1 matches 7 bases. This CDR3 is 22 amino acids long. From germline, CDR1 is KGHDR and CDR2 SFDVKD. Losses at the gene ends were 5 bases for V and 1 base for J; bases not matched to a gene: 25. The CDR3 loop reads CATSGVFGKKDRDPKSYNEQFF. DNA for the CDR3: TGTGCCACCAGTGGTGTATTCGGTAAAAAAGACAGGGACCCTAAATCCTACAATGAGCAGTTCTTC.

This clonotype has more than one count but fewer than ten. Because it lacks the conserved phenylalanine or tryptophan at the end, this CDR3 is likely a read error. This chain links TRBV4-3 with TRBJ2-2; D might be TRBD1 (5 bases). The CDR3 runs 15 residues. CDR1 and CDR2 (germline): LGHNA, YSLEER. The germline V and J ends were trimmed by 4 bases and 0 bases, with 9 bases remaining between them. The CDR3 sequence: CASSRGRANTGELFL. The CDR3 DNA reads TGCGCCAGCAGCCGGGGCAGGGCGAACACCGGGGAGCTGTTTCTT.

In this sample, this clonotype turned up a few times. A much bigger clone sits one base away, suggesting this may be a read error. The chain carries TRBV20-1 and TRBJ2-7; 9 bases fit TRBD2. The CDR3 loop spans 15 amino acids. Germline CDR1 is DFQATT and CDR2 is SNEGSKA (reference sequence). With V trimmed by 4 bases and J by 6 bases, 13 bases remained unmatched. For the CDR3, the DNA is TGCAGTGCTAAGTCATGGGCTAGCGGGGCAAGCGAGCAGTACTTC. It encodes CSAKSWASGASEQYF.

The chain carries TRBV4-1 and TRBJ2-2, with 7 bases aligning to TRBD1. CDR1 MGHRA and CDR2 YSYEKL come from the germline V gene. This CDR3 comprises 16 residues. The ends lost 4 bases at V and 5 bases at J; junction bases unmatched: 10. CDR3 amino acids: CASSRHSTGQTGELFF. The CDR3 region has the DNA TGCGCCAGCAGCCGACATTCAACGGGACAGACCGGGGAGCTGTTTTTT.

The chain employs TRBV7-2 and TRBJ1-1; D might be TRBD1 (5 bases). Trimming took 0 bases from V and 5 from J, leaving 19 bases between them. Looked up from germline, CDR1 is SGHTA and CDR2 is FQGNSA. This CDR3 is built from 17 residues. Written as DNA, the CDR3 is TGTGCCAGCAGCTTAGCGCTAAGGTGGCAGGGACGGACTGAAGCTTTCTTT. Translating gives CASSLALRWQGRTEAFF.

J is TRBJ1-2 and V is TRBV6-4; 8 nucleotides agree with TRBD1. The CDR3 consists of 14 residues. Germline values: CDR1 MRHNA, CDR2 SNTAGT. J gave up 4 bases and V 5 bases, and 6 bases lay outside the gene matches. CDR3 sequence: CASSPGQGGYGYTF. CDR3 DNA sequence: TGTGCCAGCAGTCCTGGACAGGGTGGCTATGGCTACACCTTC.

This clonotype turned up a few times. The rearrangement joins TRBV11-1 to TRBJ2-2; possibly TRBD1 or TRBD2 for D (6 bases each). The CDR3 has 14 residues. Trimming shortened V by 1 base and J by 10 bases, and 13 bases separated the two germline ends. Germline-derived CDR1 and CDR2 are SGHAT and FQDESV (reference sequence). CDR3 coding DNA: TGTGCCAGCAGCTTAGGGGGGGCGCGCGAGGAGCTGTTTTTT. This gives the protein CASSLGGAREELFF.

This clonotype was seen ten or more times. The chain has TRBV20-1 and TRBJ1-5; TRBD1 might be the D (5 bases). V was trimmed by 3 bases and J by 5 bases, leaving 11 bases between them. CDR1 is DFQATT and CDR2 is SNEGSKA in the germline V gene (reference sequence). This CDR3 has 13 residues. The CDR3: CSASAGSDQPQHF. CDR3 bases: TGCAGTGCTAGCGCAGGGTCGGATCAGCCCCAGCATTTT.

This clonotype was counted ten times or more. The chain is built from TRBV7-8 and TRBJ2-2; D is possibly TRBD2 (6 bases). Germline lookup yields CDR1 SGHVS and CDR2 FQNEAQ. V lost 5 bases and J 2 bases, leaving 12 bases between the germline ends. The CDR3 consists of 15 residues. Here the CDR3 reads CASSPGTLNTGELFF. In DNA, the CDR3 is TGTGCCAGCAGCCCCGGGACTCTAAACACCGGGGAGCTGTTTTTT.

This clonotype was observed many times. A clone one base away is much larger, so this may be a read error. CDR3 nucleotide sequence: TGTGCCAGTCCAAGGGGGACAGACCCCTCTGGGGCCAACGTCCTGACTTTC. It codes for CASPRGTDPSGANVLTF. The chain employs TRBV11-3 and TRBJ2-6, with 7 nucleotides matching TRBD1. CDR1 is SGHNT, CDR2 YENEEA, per germline. This CDR3 is built from 17 residues. J gave up 0 bases and V 9 bases, and 11 bases lay outside the gene matches.

Worth noting for this clonotype: Since no conserved phenylalanine or tryptophan closes the CDR3, a read error is the likely cause. The rearrangement joins TRBV7-9 to TRBJ2-5; TRBD1 might be the D (5 bases). Germline V gives CDR1 SEHNR, CDR2 FQNEAQ (reference sequence). The CDR3 spans 14 residues. V lost 7 bases and J 2 bases, leaving 14 bases between the germline ends. CDR3: CASTRMGRQETQYL. CDR3 DNA: TGTGCCAGCACTCGAATGGGGCGGCAAGAGACCCAGTACCTC.

This clonotype was recorded at least ten times. The gene calls are TRBV4-1 and TRBJ2-3, with 9 positions matching TRBD2. The J segment lost 6 bases and the V segment lost 3 bases, leaving 4 bases of the junction unmatched. CDR1 is MGHRA and CDR2 is YSYEKL in the germline V gene. The CDR3 length is 14 residues. CDR3: CASSQGGRADTQYF. CDR3 DNA sequence: TGCGCCAGCAGCCAGGGCGGGAGGGCGGATACGCAGTATTTT.

This clonotype was counted at least ten times. The rearrangement uses TRBV3-1 and TRBJ1-4; weak D call: TRBD1 (5 bases). CDR3 length: 14 residues. Germline values: CDR1 LGHDT, CDR2 YNNKEL (reference sequence). Trimming took off 1 base at V and 10 bases at J, with 13 bases between the two ends. Here the CDR3 DNA reads TGTGCCAGCAGCCAAGCGTCGCAGGGTGGAAAACTGTTTTTT. Its protein is CASSQASQGGKLFF.

This clonotype has a count of ten or more. This chain uses TRBV7-2 with TRBJ2-7; D is unresolved. This CDR3 has 13 amino acids. Germline V gene sequence: CDR1 SGHTA, CDR2 FQGNSA. V was clipped by 1 base and J by 0 bases, with 4 bases between them. In nucleotides, the CDR3 is TGTGCCAGCAGCTTAGGGCACTCCTACGAGCAGTACTTC. It translates to CASSLGHSYEQYF.

There are many counts of this clonotype. The gene calls are TRBV7-9 and TRBJ1-2, with D perhaps TRBD1 (6 bases). The CDR3 runs 13 residues. Trimming removed 6 bases at V and 4 bases at J, with 12 bases between. CDR1 is SEHNR and CDR2 is FQNEAQ in the germline V gene (reference sequence). The CDR3 DNA reads as TGTGCCAGCAGTATAGGGGGGCCCTATGGCTACACCTTC. Translated, it gives CASSIGGPYGYTF.

Ten or more counts support this clonotype. This chain uses TRBV3-1 with TRBJ2-7, with D perhaps TRBD1 or TRBD2 (5 bases each). There are 13 residues in the CDR3. Trimming removed 1 base from V and 5 bases from J, with 9 bases in between. CDR1 LGHDT and CDR2 YNNKEL come from the germline V gene (reference sequence). CDR3 protein: CASSQGWGNEQYF. Here the CDR3 DNA reads TGTGCCAGCAGCCAAGGGTGGGGGAACGAGCAGTACTTC.

The chain carries TRBV19 and TRBJ2-1; 8 bases fit TRBD2. Germline loops: CDR1 LNHDA, CDR2 SQIVND (reference sequence). CDR3 length: 14 residues. Trimming took 7 bases from V and 7 from J; bases not matched to a gene: 9. The CDR3, as DNA: TGTGCCAGTACCTTCGGACTAGCTCCTAATGAGCAGTTCTTC. Encoded protein: CASTFGLAPNEQFF.

With regard to this clonotype: Since a much larger clone is just one base distant, this may be a read error. V is TRBV12-3 or TRBV12-4 and J is TRBJ1-5, with 7 bases matching TRBD1. V lost 8 bases to trimming and J lost 4 bases; unmatched junction nucleotides: 11. The CDR3 runs to 15 residues. The CDR3 loop is CASRSDRVENQPQHF. The DNA of the CDR3 is TGTGCCAGCCGAAGCGACAGGGTGGAAAATCAGCCCCAGCATTTT.

In its sample, this clonotype was seen many times. This may arise from a read error, as a much more abundant clone is one base away. V is TRBV20-1 and J is TRBJ1-2; D unresolved. From germline, CDR1 is DFQATT and CDR2 SNEGSKA (reference sequence). The CDR3 loop spans 12 amino acids. CDR3 in amino acids: CSARILDYGSTF. CDR3 sequence (DNA): TGCAGTGCTAGGATACTGGACTATGGCTCCACCTTC.